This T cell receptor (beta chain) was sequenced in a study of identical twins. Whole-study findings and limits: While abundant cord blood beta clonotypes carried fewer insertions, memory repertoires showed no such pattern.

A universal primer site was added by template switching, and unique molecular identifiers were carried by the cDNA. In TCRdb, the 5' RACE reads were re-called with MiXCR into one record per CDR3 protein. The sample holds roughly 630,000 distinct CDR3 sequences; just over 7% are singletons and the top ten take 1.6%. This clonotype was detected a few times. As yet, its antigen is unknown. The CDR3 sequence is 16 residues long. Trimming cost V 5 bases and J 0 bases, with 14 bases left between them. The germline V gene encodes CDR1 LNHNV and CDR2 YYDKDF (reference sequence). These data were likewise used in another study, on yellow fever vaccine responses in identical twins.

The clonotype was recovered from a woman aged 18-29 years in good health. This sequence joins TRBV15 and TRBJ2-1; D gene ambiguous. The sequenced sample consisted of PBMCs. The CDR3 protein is CATSVLYLFSYNEQFF. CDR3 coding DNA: TGTGCCACCAGCGTCTTATATCTCTTCTCCTACAATGAGCAGTTCTTC.